What follows are 9 T cell receptor beta chains derived from one specimen sequenced in a study of T-cell reconstitution after alpha-beta-depleted transplantation in children. Preparing the TCRbeta library involved the use of unique molecular identifiers. One entry per CDR3 protein results from TCRdb running MiXCR on the PCR reads. The sample contains some 200,000 distinct CDR3 sequences, approximately 9.7% of which appear only once. The sequencing here drew on PBMCs from the stem cell graft donor, taken from the stem cell graft. These receptor sequences come from a human donor who donated a stem cell graft to a child with SCID.

This clonotype was seen repeatedly, ten times or more. The rearrangement links TRBV15 to TRBJ2-1; D possibly corresponds to TRBD2 (6 bases). The CDR3 sequence is 15 residues long. The germline V gene has CDR1 LNHNV and CDR2 YYDKDF (reference sequence). Trimming pared 5 bases from V and 2 bases from J, leaving 13 bases between. The CDR3 spells CATSPEGRTYNEQFF. CDR3 in DNA: TGTGCCACCAGCCCGGAGGGACGGACCTACAATGAGCAGTTCTTC.

This clonotype was detected ten times or more. V and J are TRBV27 and TRBJ2-1; D gene unclear. Germline V gene sequence: CDR1 MNHEY, CDR2 SMNVEV (reference sequence). Trimming removed 2 bases at V and 0 bases at J, with 5 bases between. This CDR3 comprises 14 residues. Here the CDR3 DNA reads TGTGCCAGCAGTTTAACCCCCTCCTACAATGAGCAGTTCTTC. Protein: CASSLTPSYNEQFF.

This clonotype was counted ten times or more. This sequence joins TRBV6-2 or TRBV6-3 and TRBJ1-2; D is uncertain. Germline V gene sequence: CDR1 MNHEY, CDR2 SVGEGT. The CDR3 totals 13 residues. Trimming left V 5 bases short and J 4 bases short, with 11 bases between. The DNA for the CDR3 is TGTGCCAGCAGTCCGGCGGCCCTCTATGGCTACACCTTC. This encodes CASSPAALYGYTF.

This rearrangement joins TRBV12-3 or TRBV12-4 to TRBJ2-7; D is perhaps TRBD2 (6 bases). This CDR3 comprises 17 residues. V lost 5 bases, J lost 4 bases, and 24 bases lay in between. The CDR3 reads CASSPSRGGARVYEQYF. The CDR3 region has the DNA TGTGCCAGCAGTCCGTCACGAGGAGGGGCACGGGTTTACGAGCAGTACTTC.

This clonotype was detected ten times or more. This chain uses TRBV6-5 with TRBJ2-2; TRBD1 might be the D (6 bases). Trimming cost V 4 bases and J 1 base, with 13 bases left between them. There are 16 residues in the CDR3. Per germline, CDR1 MNHEY and CDR2 SVGAGI. The CDR3: CASSSQGHLNTGELFF. DNA for the CDR3: TGTGCCAGCAGTTCGCAGGGGCACCTGAACACCGGGGAGCTGTTTTTT.

In its sample, this clonotype was seen a few times. Germline is not matched at one junction end, which may reflect a read error. This rearrangement joins TRBV12-3 or TRBV12-4 to TRBJ2-4, with a tentative D call TRBD1 (6 bases). This CDR3 is built from 18 residues. The CDR3: CTSSLGQGKGLTKNIQYF. CDR3 bases: TGTACCAGCAGTTTAGGGCAGGGGAAAGGGCTAACCAAAAACATTCAGTACTTC.

About this clonotype: Since a much larger clone is just one base distant, this may be a read error. This CDR3 is CASSPRGGDEQLF. The CDR3 DNA reads as TGCGCCAGCAGCCCTCGGGGGGGGGATGAGCAGCTCTTC. V gene TRBV5-1 combines with J gene TRBJ2-1; TRBD2 matches 8 bases. The CDR3 is made up of 13 amino acids. Per germline, CDR1 SGHRS and CDR2 YFSETQ.

This clonotype came up a few times. The genes are TRBV7-3 and TRBJ2-3; the D gene could be TRBD1 or TRBD2 (5 bases each). The CDR3 length is 14 residues. The V gene's germline CDR1 is SGHTA and CDR2 FQGTGA. V was cut by 5 bases and J by 3 bases, with 12 bases left in between. CDR3 in amino acids: CASSPSRETDTQYF. The CDR3, as DNA: TGTGCCAGCAGCCCCTCCAGGGAGACAGATACGCAGTATTTT.

This clonotype was seen at least ten times. V and J are TRBV20-1 and TRBJ2-5; no definite D call. The germline gives CDR1 DFQATT, CDR2 SNEGSKA (reference sequence). Trimming took off 3 bases at V and 3 bases at J, with 11 bases between the two ends. This CDR3 region has 13 residues. The CDR3 coding sequence is TGCAGTGCTAGTCGGTGGGAAGAAGAGACCCAGTACTTC. Translation: CSASRWEEETQYF.